This is a list of T cell receptor beta chains from one sample in a study of shared clonotypes between healthy human individuals. The method was immunoSEQ multiplex PCR; TCRdb's version includes in-frame clones alone and lacks a portion of them. The sample carries 950,000 to 1,300,000 clones, around 76% recorded once. Material for sequencing was memory CD4+ T cells sorted from blood. The source of these receptors is a man aged 18 to 30 in good health. CDR3s include the opening cysteine and the closing phenylalanine or tryptophan. Each record gives: clone size, J gene, V gene, D gene, CDR3 length, CDR3 protein, CDR3 DNA. The D gene is left open where the match is weak. The listing skips clone size in some rows; elsewhere it reads once, few, many or a size class.

clone_size: .
j_call: TRBJ2-1
v_call: TRBV29-1
d_call: .
cdr3_length: 14
cdr3_aa: CSVVGHSLYNEQFF
cdr3_nt: TGCAGCGTTGTAGGGCACAGCCTCTACAATGAGCAGTTCTTC

clone_size: .
j_call: TRBJ1-5
v_call: TRBV19
d_call: TRBD1
cdr3_length: 13
cdr3_aa: CASTGTGNQPQHF
cdr3_nt: TGTGCCAGTACCGGGACAGGCAATCAGCCCCAGCATTTT

clone_size: few
j_call: TRBJ1-1
v_call: TRBV5-1
d_call: .
cdr3_length: 16
cdr3_aa: CASSFQGVGANTEAFF
cdr3_nt: TGCGCCAGCAGCTTCCAGGGTGTAGGGGCGAACACTGAAGCTTTCTTT

clone_size: .
j_call: TRBJ1-3
v_call: TRBV19
d_call: .
cdr3_length: 14
cdr3_aa: CASKSGGSGNTIYF
cdr3_nt: TGTGCCAGTAAGTCAGGCGGCTCTGGAAACACCATATATTTT

clone_size: .
j_call: TRBJ1-4
v_call: TRBV7-2
d_call: .
cdr3_length: 15
cdr3_aa: CASSSGRVTNEKLFF
cdr3_nt: TGTGCCAGCAGCTCCGGACGAGTGACTAATGAAAAACTGTTTTTT

clone_size: many
j_call: TRBJ2-1
v_call: TRBV19
d_call: TRBD2
cdr3_length: 15
cdr3_aa: CASSVGTSGRNEQFF
cdr3_nt: TGTGCCAGTAGTGTAGGGACTAGTGGTCGCAATGAGCAGTTCTTC

clone_size: .
j_call: TRBJ2-7
v_call: TRBV7-2
d_call: .
cdr3_length: 14
cdr3_aa: CASSSPSVAYEQYF
cdr3_nt: TGTGCCAGCAGCTCCCCCAGCGTAGCCTACGAGCAGTACTTC

clone_size: .
j_call: TRBJ2-3
v_call: TRBV11-3
d_call: .
cdr3_length: 11
cdr3_aa: CASSLRGTQYF
cdr3_nt: TGTGCCAGCAGCTTGCGGGGTACGCAGTATTTT

clone_size: .
j_call: TRBJ1-1
v_call: TRBV27
d_call: .
cdr3_length: 14
cdr3_aa: CASSSSGGNTEAFF
cdr3_nt: TGTGCCAGCAGTTCCTCCGGCGGGAACACTGAAGCTTTCTTT

clone_size: .
j_call: TRBJ1-5
v_call: TRBV9
d_call: .
cdr3_length: 14
cdr3_aa: CASSSEGTNQPQHF
cdr3_nt: TGTGCCAGCAGCTCCGAGGGGACCAATCAGCCCCAGCATTTT

clone_size: .
j_call: TRBJ2-5
v_call: TRBV11-2
d_call: TRBD2
cdr3_length: 16
cdr3_aa: CASSYPVAGGQETQYF
cdr3_nt: TGTGCCAGCAGCTACCCCGTAGCGGGGGGGCAAGAGACCCAGTACTTC

clone_size: .
j_call: TRBJ2-7
v_call: TRBV9
d_call: .
cdr3_length: 13
cdr3_aa: CASSVGPPDEQYF
cdr3_nt: TGTGCCAGCAGCGTAGGTCCGCCGGACGAGCAGTACTTC

clone_size: .
j_call: TRBJ2-1
v_call: TRBV6-1
d_call: TRBD2
cdr3_length: 15
cdr3_aa: CASSGASGTRDEQFF
cdr3_nt: TGTGCCAGCAGTGGAGCTAGCGGGACCCGGGATGAGCAGTTCTTC

clone_size: .
j_call: TRBJ1-1
v_call: TRBV5-1
d_call: TRBD1
cdr3_length: 14
cdr3_aa: CASSLGTGTAEAFF
cdr3_nt: TGCGCCAGCAGCTTGGGGACAGGTACGGCTGAAGCTTTCTTT

clone_size: .
j_call: TRBJ1-1
v_call: TRBV5-6
d_call: .
cdr3_length: 12
cdr3_aa: CASSPGDTEAFF
cdr3_nt: TGTGCCAGCAGCCCAGGGGACACTGAAGCTTTCTTT

clone_size: .
j_call: TRBJ1-4
v_call: TRBV4-1
d_call: TRBD1
cdr3_length: 16
cdr3_aa: CASSLGQGAANEKLFF
cdr3_nt: TGCGCCAGCAGCCTTGGACAGGGGGCGGCTAATGAAAAACTGTTTTTT

clone_size: .
j_call: TRBJ1-1
v_call: TRBV10-3
d_call: TRBD1
cdr3_length: 15
cdr3_aa: CAISESRDRNTEAFF
cdr3_nt: TGTGCCATCAGTGAGTCGAGGGACAGGAACACTGAAGCTTTCTTT

clone_size: .
j_call: TRBJ1-2
v_call: TRBV19
d_call: TRBD1
cdr3_length: 14
cdr3_aa: CASSMDRANYGYTF
cdr3_nt: TGTGCCAGTAGTATGGACAGGGCTAACTATGGCTACACCTTC

clone_size: .
j_call: TRBJ1-5
v_call: TRBV15
d_call: TRBD1
cdr3_length: 17
cdr3_aa: CATSIRDSLGGNQPQHF
cdr3_nt: TGTGCCACCAGCATAAGGGACAGCTTGGGGGGCAATCAGCCCCAGCATTTT

clone_size: .
j_call: TRBJ2-2
v_call: TRBV11-3
d_call: .
cdr3_length: 14
cdr3_aa: CASSSPANTGELFF
cdr3_nt: TGTGCCAGCAGCTCACCAGCAAACACCGGGGAGCTGTTTTTT

clone_size: .
j_call: TRBJ2-3
v_call: TRBV5-1
d_call: .
cdr3_length: 15
cdr3_aa: CASSLGGSITDTQYF
cdr3_nt: TGCGCCAGCAGCTTGGGGGGCTCCATCACAGATACGCAGTATTTT

clone_size: .
j_call: TRBJ2-1
v_call: TRBV7-9
d_call: .
cdr3_length: 14
cdr3_aa: CASSSQGRINEQFF
cdr3_nt: TGTGCCAGCAGCTCGCAGGGTAGGATAAATGAGCAGTTCTTC

clone_size: .
j_call: TRBJ2-5
v_call: TRBV5-1
d_call: TRBD2
cdr3_length: 14
cdr3_aa: CASSWRGVEETQYF
cdr3_nt: TGCGCCAGCAGCTGGCGGGGGGTGGAAGAGACCCAGTACTTC

clone_size: .
j_call: TRBJ2-5
v_call: TRBV11-2
d_call: TRBD2
cdr3_length: 16
cdr3_aa: CASSLVAGGNQETQYF
cdr3_nt: TGTGCCAGCAGCCTTGTAGCGGGGGGAAACCAAGAGACCCAGTACTTC

clone_size: many
j_call: TRBJ2-3
v_call: TRBV6-1
d_call: TRBD2
cdr3_length: 16
cdr3_aa: CASSVAGGFSTDTQYF
cdr3_nt: TGTGCCAGCAGTGTGGCGGGGGGCTTTAGCACAGATACGCAGTATTTT

clone_size: .
j_call: TRBJ2-3
v_call: TRBV7-2
d_call: TRBD2
cdr3_length: 16
cdr3_aa: CASSLASGIRTDTQYF
cdr3_nt: TGTGCCAGCAGCTTAGCTAGCGGGATTCGCACAGATACGCAGTATTTT

clone_size: once
j_call: TRBJ1-2
v_call: TRBV18
d_call: .
cdr3_length: 16
cdr3_aa: CASSPPNWSGGEGYTF
cdr3_nt: TGTGCCAGCTCACCACCGAATTGGTCTGGGGGCGAAGGCTACACCTTC

clone_size: many
j_call: TRBJ2-3
v_call: TRBV21-1
d_call: .
cdr3_length: 19
cdr3_aa: CASSKPSFLASGSTDTQYF
cdr3_nt: TGTGCCAGCAGCAAACCTAGTTTTCTAGCTAGCGGGAGCACAGATACGCAGTATTTT

clone_size: .
j_call: TRBJ1-6
v_call: TRBV11-2
d_call: .
cdr3_length: 15
cdr3_aa: CASSLGGKLGSPLHF
cdr3_nt: TGTGCCAGCAGCTTAGGAGGGAAACTGGGTTCACCCCTCCACTTT

clone_size: .
j_call: TRBJ1-2
v_call: TRBV5-4
d_call: .
cdr3_length: 15
cdr3_aa: CASSLDIPSTYGYTF
cdr3_nt: TGTGCCAGCAGCTTGGACATTCCTTCAACTTATGGCTACACCTTC

clone_size: .
j_call: TRBJ2-7
v_call: TRBV29-1
d_call: TRBD2
cdr3_length: 13
cdr3_aa: CSVGTSVYYEQYF
cdr3_nt: TGCAGCGTTGGGACTAGCGTTTACTACGAGCAGTACTTC

clone_size: many
j_call: TRBJ1-5
v_call: TRBV18
d_call: .
cdr3_length: 16
cdr3_aa: CASSIGTYDSNQPQHF
cdr3_nt: TGTGCCAGCTCAATTGGGACATATGATAGCAATCAGCCCCAGCATTTT

clone_size: .
j_call: TRBJ2-5
v_call: TRBV10-3
d_call: .
cdr3_length: 15
cdr3_aa: CAISDAHRLLETQYF
cdr3_nt: TGTGCCATCAGTGACGCACACAGGCTTCTCGAGACCCAGTACTTC